The source of this TCR beta chain is a study of radiation and T cells in renal cell carcinoma. General observations from the study: In blood, top tumor clones expanded by 2 weeks, shrinking by 4.

This sample's time point: blood 4 weeks post-SBRT, at nephrectomy. Treatment indicated: 15 Gy SBRT to primary tumor, nephrectomy 4 weeks later. Nephrectomy followed 15 Gy stereotactic body radiation by 4 weeks. Clear cell pathology was present in this patient's renal cell carcinoma. As for this clone: The antigen is unknown.

The assay was immunoSEQ multiplex PCR, and TCRdb's table has in-frame clones only and misses some. The sample holds 150,000 to 200,000 clones; about 88% are singletons and the top ten take about 10%. CDR3 size: 13 residues. Looked up from germline, CDR1 is SGHRS and CDR2 is YFSETQ. The starting material was blood, obtained from a patient whose treatment included radiotherapy and nephrectomy. The rearrangement uses TRBV5-1 and TRBJ2-5; 7 bases fit TRBD2. The end of the DNA aligns better with TRBJ2-7, so the J call may be wrong. The sequence was obtained from a woman aged 45-65 years with renal cell carcinoma. The CDR3 nucleotides are TGCGCCAGCAGACCAGCGGGGTCTTACGAGCAGTACTTC. Translated, it gives CASRPAGSYEQYF.